Each of the 32 T cell receptor beta chains below was sequenced from the same sample in a study of early T cells in non-severe SARS-CoV-2 infection. One entry per CDR3 protein results from TCRdb running MiXCR on the 5' RACE reads. Of about 66,000 distinct CDR3 sequences listed, around 18% are singletons. The source material was whole blood, sampled at baseline. The source is an adult who was a healthcare worker with PCR-confirmed SARS-CoV-2 infection or an uninfected control (not recorded which).

The chain joins TRBV25-1 to TRBJ1-4; no definite D call. CDR1 is MGHDK and CDR2 is SYGVNS in the germline V gene. V lost 5 bases and J lost 0, with 10 bases in between. CDR3 length: 15 residues. CDR3 bases: TGTGCCAGCAGTCCACCCCCAGCAACTAATGAAAAACTGTTTTTT. This gives the protein CASSPPPATNEKLFF.

By its share, this clonotype is medium-sized. The rearrangement links TRBV4-1 to TRBJ1-1; D is perhaps TRBD1 (5 bases). CDR1 and CDR2 (germline): MGHRA, YSYEKL. Trimming shortened V by 2 bases and J by 1 base, and 14 bases separated the two germline ends. The CDR3 length is 16 residues. The DNA of the CDR3 is TGCGCCAGCAGCCAACGATTTGGGGACCCGAACACTGAAGCTTTCTTT. Amino acids: CASSQRFGDPNTEAFF.

The chain has TRBV5-4 and TRBJ2-7; 11 positions match TRBD1. CDR3 length: 14 amino acids. V dropped 4 bases and J dropped 2; count of bases not matched to a gene: 2. Germline CDR1 and CDR2: SGHNT and YYREEE (reference sequence). CDR3 region: CASSKDRGPYEQYF. The DNA for the CDR3 is TGTGCCAGCAGCAAGGACAGGGGGCCCTACGAGCAGTACTTC.

This clonotype was seen a handful of times. The chain joins TRBV29-1 to TRBJ2-5, with D unclear. V gave up 3 bases and J gave up 5 bases, with 10 bases separating them. Germline V gene data show CDR1 as SQVTM and CDR2 as ANQGSEA. The CDR3 runs 12 residues. CDR3 coding DNA: TGCAGCGTTGAGGCTAGTCGGGAGACCCAGTACTTC. Translation gives CSVEASRETQYF.

Only a few counts were recorded for this clonotype. V is TRBV4-1 and J is TRBJ1-5, with D perhaps TRBD1 (5 bases). V lost 2 bases to trimming and J lost 1 base, with 9 bases between them. CDR1 and CDR2 from the germline V gene are MGHRA and YSYEKL. The length of the CDR3 is 15 residues. The CDR3 nucleotides read TGCGCCAGCAGCCAACAGGAGGGGAGCAATCAGCCCCAGCATTTT. Amino acid sequence: CASSQQEGSNQPQHF.

This clonotype has more than one count but fewer than ten. V and J are TRBV29-1 and TRBJ2-5; TRBD1 might be the D (6 bases). CDR1 is SQVTM and CDR2 is ANQGSEA in the germline V gene. CDR3 length equals 13 residues. V lost 7 bases to trimming and J lost 1 base, with 13 bases between them. The CDR3 is CSGTGTLQETQYF. The DNA for the CDR3 is TGCAGCGGCACCGGGACACTCCAAGAGACCCAGTACTTC.

The chain links TRBV3-1 to TRBJ2-1; 14 bases fit TRBD2. CDR3 length: 16 amino acids. Germline CDR1 is LGHDT and CDR2 is YNNKEL (reference sequence). Trimming removed 3 bases from V and 3 bases from J; junction bases left unmatched: 1. CDR3 sequence reads: CASSQGTSGGYNEQFF. Written as DNA, the CDR3 is TGTGCCAGCAGCCAGGGGACTAGCGGGGGCTACAATGAGCAGTTCTTC.

The J gene is TRBJ1-1, the V gene TRBV20-1; D gene uncertain. V was cut by 4 bases and J by 3 bases, with 12 bases left in between. The CDR3 runs to 13 residues. The germline V gene has CDR1 DFQATT and CDR2 SNEGSKA (reference sequence). The CDR3 coding sequence is TGCAGTGCTAACCCGGGAGGATACACTGAAGCTTTCTTT. Encoded protein: CSANPGGYTEAFF.

This clonotype appeared many times. The chain carries TRBV18 and TRBJ2-5; 8 positions match TRBD1. V was clipped by 5 bases and J by 5 bases; unmatched bases: 4. Germline-derived CDR1 and CDR2 are KGHSH and LQKENI. The CDR3 totals 13 residues. For the CDR3, the DNA is TGTGCCAGCTCAACGGACAGGGTTGAGACCCAGTACTTC. Its protein product is CASSTDRVETQYF. The full variable domain, completed using reference TRBV18 and TRBJ2-5, is NAGVMQNPRHLVRRRGQEARLRCSPMKGHSHVYWYRQLPEEGLKFMVYLQKENIIDESGMPKERFSAEFPKEGPSILRIQQVVRGDSAAYFCASSTDRVETQYFGPGTRLLVL.

The chain is built from TRBV28 and TRBJ1-6; a weak D match, TRBD1 (6 bases). Trimming cost V 5 bases and J 0 bases, with 8 bases left between them. Germline CDR1 MDHEN, CDR2 SYDVKM. The CDR3 consists of 15 residues. The CDR3 DNA reads TGTGCCAGCAGTAAGGGGGGCTCCTATAATTCACCCCTCCACTTT. Protein: CASSKGGSYNSPLHF.

This clonotype has more than one count but fewer than ten. V gene TRBV7-9 combines with J gene TRBJ1-6; no firm D call. This CDR3 spans 12 amino acids. Per the germline V gene, CDR1 is SEHNR and CDR2 is FQNEAQ (reference sequence). Between the trimmed V and J ends, which lost 5 bases and 6 bases, there was a span of 5 bases. This CDR3 is CASSHSNSPLHF. CDR3 coding DNA: TGTGCCAGCAGCCACAGTAATTCACCCCTCCACTTT.

This clonotype was seen only a few times. The J gene is TRBJ1-2, the V gene TRBV15, with unresolved D. Germline V gene lookup returns CDR1 LNHNV and CDR2 YYDKDF (reference sequence). This CDR3 region has 13 residues. V was shortened by 0 bases and J by 6 bases, with 8 bases between the two germline ends. CDR3: CATSREGYDGYTF. The CDR3 nucleotides are TGTGCCACCAGCAGAGAGGGGTACGATGGCTACACCTTC.

This clonotype was detected many times. The J gene is TRBJ1-5, the V gene TRBV7-2; unclear D gene. Germline values: CDR1 SGHTA, CDR2 FQGNSA. The CDR3 has 13 amino acids. Trimming took off 5 bases at V and 4 bases at J, with 9 bases between the two ends. CDR3 amino acids: CASSLKVNQPQHF. CDR3 coding DNA: TGTGCCAGCAGCCTCAAGGTGAATCAGCCCCAGCATTTT.

This chain connects TRBV5-1 to TRBJ2-7; 7 nucleotides agree with TRBD1. CDR3 length: 14 amino acids. From germline, CDR1 is SGHRS and CDR2 YFSETQ. The V gene end was trimmed by 4 bases and the J gene end by 4 bases; junction bases not matched to a gene: 8. The CDR3 loop reads CASSRAGTEYEQYF. The DNA for the CDR3 is TGCGCCAGCAGCCGAGCCGGGACAGAGTACGAGCAGTACTTC. Variable domain in full (rest from reference TRBV5-1 and TRBJ2-7): KAGVTQTPRYLIKTRGQQVTLSCSPISGHRSVSWYQQTPGQGLQFLFEYFSETQRNKGNFPGRFSGRQFSNSRSEMNVSTLELGDSALYLCASSRAGTEYEQYFGPGTRLTVT.

This clonotype has at least ten counts. The chain is built from TRBV2 and TRBJ2-1, with a possible D match to TRBD2 (7 bases). The V end lost 6 bases, the J end lost 9 bases, and 24 bases lay between the germline ends. Germline V gene lookup returns CDR1 SNHLY and CDR2 FYNNEI. The length of the CDR3 is 16 residues. In DNA, the CDR3 is TGTGCCAGCAGAGGTCTCGAAGAGGGGGGGATCGGTGAGCAGTTCTTC. Encoded protein: CASRGLEEGGIGEQFF.

The J gene is TRBJ2-3, the V gene TRBV11-2, with 7 positions matching TRBD2. Germline-derived CDR1 and CDR2 are SGHAT and FQNNGV. The CDR3 extends over 16 amino acids. J gave up 0 bases and V 5 bases, and 8 bases lay outside the gene matches. The CDR3, as DNA: TGTGCCAGCAGCGCCGGGGCGGGGGTGAGCACAGATACGCAGTATTTT. Translated, it gives CASSAGAGVSTDTQYF. The whole variable domain, remainder taken from reference TRBV11-2 and TRBJ2-3, is EAGVAQSPRYKIIEKRQSVAFWCNPISGHATLYWYQQILGQGPKLLIQFQNNGVVDDSQLPKDRFSAERLKGVDSTLKIQPAKLEDSAVYLCASSAGAGVSTDTQYFGPGTRLTVL.

This clonotype was detected ten times or more. The rearrangement joins TRBV2 to TRBJ1-1, with D possibly TRBD1 on 5 matching bases. Trimming removed 4 bases at V and 8 bases at J, with 17 bases between. The CDR3 runs to 14 residues. Germline values: CDR1 SNHLY, CDR2 FYNNEI. CDR3: CASSVGGPRTEAFF. CDR3 DNA sequence: TGTGCCAGCAGTGTTGGGGGACCCCGGACGGAAGCTTTCTTT.

V gene TRBV6-6 combines with J gene TRBJ2-7, with 10 bases matching TRBD2. CDR1 is MNHNY, CDR2 SVGAGI, per germline (reference sequence). This CDR3 has 17 residues. The V and J ends lost 6 bases and 5 bases, in that order; junction bases with no gene match: 16. This CDR3 reads CASRYGTSDIARNEQYF. Written as DNA, the CDR3 is TGTGCCAGCAGATACGGGACTAGCGACATCGCGCGCAACGAGCAGTACTTC.

The genes are TRBV2 and TRBJ2-3; 8 bases map to TRBD1. Germline loops: CDR1 SNHLY, CDR2 FYNNEI. This CDR3 has 14 residues. V trimming: 7 bases; J trimming: 5 bases; junction bases outside the gene matches: 8. The CDR3 region is CASKGGTGIDTQYF. The CDR3 DNA sequence: TGTGCCAGCAAGGGTGGGACAGGAATAGATACGCAGTATTTT.

The gene calls are TRBV20-1 and TRBJ2-3; 12 nucleotides align to TRBD2. The CDR3 has 17 residues. The V segment lost 0 bases and the J segment 4 bases; nucleotides outside the gene matches: 8. Germline values: CDR1 DFQATT, CDR2 SNEGSKA (reference sequence). Written as DNA, the CDR3 is TGCAGTGCTAGAGAAGGTTATGGACTAGCGGGACCAGATACGCAGTATTTT. Translated, it gives CSAREGYGLAGPDTQYF.

The rearrangement joins TRBV5-4 to TRBJ2-7; 12 bases are shared with TRBD2. This CDR3 comprises 15 residues. Trimming at V came to 1 base and at J to 4 bases, leaving 3 bases not matched to a gene. In germline, CDR1 is SGHNT, CDR2 YYREEE (reference sequence). The CDR3 region is CASSLITSGRYEQYF. The CDR3 region has the DNA TGTGCCAGCAGCTTGATCACTAGCGGGAGGTACGAGCAGTACTTC. Full variable domain (missing parts from reference TRBV5-4 and TRBJ2-7): ETGVTQSPTHLIKTRGQQVTLRCSSQSGHNTVSWYQQALGQGPQFIFQYYREEENGRGNFPPRFSGLQFPNYSSELNVNALELDDSALYLCASSLITSGRYEQYFGPGTRLTVT.

This clonotype was counted many times. The chain has TRBV11-2 and TRBJ2-3; D gene unclear. The CDR3 spans 14 residues. Trimming stripped 4 bases from V and 2 bases from J, with 10 bases between. Looked up from germline, CDR1 is SGHAT and CDR2 is FQNNGV. This CDR3 is CASSSSYNTDTQYF. CDR3 in DNA: TGTGCCAGCAGCTCCTCGTATAACACAGATACGCAGTATTTT.

This chain joins TRBV6-1 and TRBJ2-1; 9 bases agree with TRBD2. V was clipped by 9 bases and J by 4 bases; unmatched bases: 7. Germline V gene lookup returns CDR1 MNHNS and CDR2 SASEGT. The CDR3 sequence is 14 residues long. CDR3 nucleotide sequence: TGTGCCAGTACCGGGACTAGCACTTACAATGAGCAGTTCTTC. Residues: CASTGTSTYNEQFF.

This clonotype was detected a few times. The chain is built from TRBV11-2 and TRBJ2-3; D not certain. The CDR3 is 13 residues long. The V end was cut by 1 base, the J end by 5 bases, with 7 bases between. Germline-derived CDR1 and CDR2 are SGHAT and FQNNGV. In DNA form, the CDR3 reads TGTGCCAGCAGCTTAGCGGTTTTAGATACGCAGTATTTT. Translation gives CASSLAVLDTQYF.

This chain connects TRBV5-6 to TRBJ1-1, with 7 nucleotides matching TRBD1. Germline V gives CDR1 SGHDT, CDR2 YYEEEE. V trimming: 3 bases; J trimming: 2 bases; junction bases outside the gene matches: 4. CDR3 length: 14 amino acids. CDR3 nucleotides: TGTGCCAGCAGCTCGGGACAGCCCAACACTGAAGCTTTCTTT. This codes for CASSSGQPNTEAFF.

The chain couples TRBV7-8 to TRBJ2-7; the D gene is possibly TRBD2 (5 bases). Germline assignment: CDR1 SGHVS and CDR2 FQNEAQ. This CDR3 region has 15 residues. The V gene lost 2 bases and the J gene lost 6 bases, with 17 bases spanning the gap. This CDR3 reads CASSLSGSSGGEQYF. The DNA of the CDR3 is TGTGCCAGCAGCTTAAGCGGATCTTCGGGTGGCGAGCAGTACTTC.

This clonotype has a handful of counts. The rearrangement links TRBV6-1 to TRBJ2-5; 7 positions agree with TRBD1. This CDR3 spans 13 amino acids. V was pared by 7 bases and J by 5 bases, with 7 bases of the junction left unmatched. CDR1 is MNHNS and CDR2 is SASEGT in the germline V gene. CDR3 DNA sequence: TGTGCCAGCACTAGGACAGGCGGGGAGACCCAGTACTTC. This sequence encodes CASTRTGGETQYF.

The chain combines TRBV6-4 with TRBJ2-6; the match to TRBD1 covers 7 bases. Germline lookup yields CDR1 MRHNA and CDR2 SNTAGT. J lost 2 bases, V lost 0 bases, and 1 base had no gene match. The CDR3 consists of 16 residues. CDR3 nucleotides: TGTGCCAGCAGTGACTCAGGGGGCGCTGGGGCCAACGTCCTGACTTTC. It is translated as CASSDSGGAGANVLTF.

This clonotype was counted between two and nine times. The V call is TRBV3-2, the J call TRBJ2-7. TRBV3-2 is a recognized pseudogene. CDR3 size: 13 residues. The CDR3 reads CASSQGVSYEQYF. Here the CDR3 DNA reads TGTGCCAGCAGCCAAGGGGTCTCCTACGAGCAGTACTTC.

This clonotype was detected many times. V gene TRBV14 combines with J gene TRBJ1-3; 10 bases map to TRBD1. The trim removed 1 base at V and 8 bases at J, leaving 2 bases unmatched. The CDR3 runs 14 residues. Germline V gene sequence: CDR1 SGHDN, CDR2 FVKESK. The CDR3 spells CASSQATGGHTIYF. The CDR3 nucleotides are TGTGCCAGCAGCCAAGCGACAGGGGGCCACACCATATATTTT.

The sample holds a few counts of this clonotype. This chain uses TRBV7-6 with TRBJ2-5, with D uncertain. This CDR3 region has 13 residues. V was clipped by 5 bases and J by 2 bases, with 9 bases between them. Germline V gives CDR1 SGHVS, CDR2 FNYEAQ. CDR3: CASSPTRQETQYF. The CDR3 nucleotides are TGTGCCAGCAGCCCGACTCGACAAGAGACCCAGTACTTC. The full variable domain, rest sourced from reference TRBV7-6 and TRBJ2-5, is GAGVSQSPRYKVTKRGQDVALRCDPISGHVSLYWYRQALGQGPEFLTYFNYEAQQDKSGLPNDRFSAERPEGSISTLTIQRTEQRDSAMYRCASSPTRQETQYFGPGTRLLVL.

In this sample, this clonotype turned up a few times. V usage is TRBV11-3 and J usage is TRBJ2-2; TRBD1 aligns across 7 bases. The CDR3 consists of 15 residues. The junction had 3 bases not matched to a gene; V was cut back by 4 bases and J by 1 base. Germline V gene data show CDR1 as SGHNT and CDR2 as YENEEA. CDR3 residues: CASSSRDRNTGELFF. DNA for the CDR3: TGTGCCAGCAGCTCCCGGGACAGGAACACCGGGGAGCTGTTTTTT. Full variable domain (outside the CDR3, taken from reference TRBV11-3 and TRBJ2-2): EAGVVQSPRYKIIEKKQPVAFWCNPISGHNTLYWYLQNLGQGPELLIRYENEEAVDDSQLPKDRFSAERLKGVDSTLKIQPAELGDSAVYLCASSSRDRNTGELFFGEGSRLTVL.